The 14 T cell receptor beta chains below come from one sample, sequenced in a study of tissue T cells after allogeneic stem cell transplantation. Some clones are missing from TCRdb's copy, which holds only in-frame ones; the method was immunoSEQ multiplex PCR. Seen here are roughly 4,200 clones, approximately 60% observed once, and the top ten hold roughly 30%. The time point is: mouse harvest day 7 after allogeneic transplant. Mouse grafts combined 10^7 T-cell-depleted bone marrow cells with 10^6 splenic CD5+ T cells. What was sequenced was spleen. All receptors come from a female BALB/c mouse given C57BL/6 T cells with graft-versus-host disease after an allogeneic hematopoietic cell transplant.

Points on this clone: Gene names and germline refer to mouse. With the read ending 1 residue before the CDR3 end, the germline J gene is used to fill in that end. The chain joins TRBV5 to TRBJ2-3; D perhaps matches TRBD1 (6 bases). The CDR3 consists of 15 residues. V gave up 5 bases and J gave up 2 bases, with 14 bases separating them. CDR1 is LGHNA and CDR2 is YNLKQL in the germline V gene (reference sequence). The CDR3 spells CASSYTGSNAETLYF. CDR3 DNA (partial): TGTGCCAGCAGCTATACAGGGTCTAATGCAGAAACGCTGTAT.

For this clone: Gene names are mouse gene names. The missing CDR3 end, 1 residue past where the read stops, is filled in from the germline J gene. V is TRBV13-2 and J is TRBJ2-3; TRBD2 is a possible D gene (6 bases). Germline lookup yields CDR1 NNHNN and CDR2 SYGAGS (reference sequence). With 5 bases removed from V and 0 bases from J, the gap between germline ends came to 10 bases. The CDR3 is 14 residues long. The CDR3 spells CASGDWSSAETLYF. Partial CDR3 DNA: TGTGCCAGCGGCGACTGGTCTAGTGCAGAAACGCTGTAT.

Notes on this clone: This CDR3 is missing its conserved last phenylalanine or tryptophan, likely due to a read error. The DNA is left out, because the CDR3 cannot be placed on it with certainty; the CDR3 is given as TCRdb lists it. Any gene name here is a mouse gene name. The rearrangement links TRBV31 to TRBJ2-6. TRBJ2-6 is a pseudogene segment. The CDR3 has 14 amino acids, counting both end residues. From germline, CDR1 is GKSSPN and CDR2 SITVG. The CDR3 sequence is CAWSLGSAALALTD.

Note on this clone: Gene names follow the mouse nomenclature. The CDR3 extends 1 residue past the end of the read, so its final part is completed from the germline J gene. This chain uses TRBV15 with TRBJ2-7; D could derive from TRBD1 or TRBD2 (5 bases each). V lost 1 base and J 4 bases, leaving 5 bases between the germline ends. This CDR3 is built from 12 residues. Germline CDR1 SGHND, CDR2 FRSKSL. CDR3 DNA, as far as it was read: TGTGCCAGCAGTTTAGGGGGGTATGAACAGTAC. Amino acids: CASSLGGYEQY. The CDR3, in full, reads CASSLGGYEQYF.

Comments on this clone: Gene names and germline refer to mouse. The read terminates 1 residue ahead of where the CDR3 ends, so the germline J gene completes it. The genes are TRBV3 and TRBJ1-4; D unresolved. The CDR3 loop spans 14 amino acids. CDR1 and CDR2 (germline): SNHLY, FYNGKV (reference sequence). Trimming pared 0 bases from V and 2 bases from J, leaving 4 bases between. CDR3: CASSLAGSNERLFF. The part of the CDR3 DNA that was read is TGTGCCAGCAGCTTAGCAGGGTCCAACGAAAGATTATTT.

A remark on this clone: Genes and germline come from the mouse. The CDR3 DNA, read in part, is TGTGCCAGCTCTTTCCGGGGGGGCGGTGCTGAGCAGTTC. Translated: CASSFRGGGAEQF. The entire CDR3 is CASSFRGGGAEQFF. The chain has TRBV12-1 and TRBJ2-1, with TRBD2 matching over 8 bases. The CDR3 end lies 1 residue beyond the end of the read and is filled in from the germline J gene. V lost 3 bases and J lost 6; bases outside the gene matches: 6. CDR3 size: 14 residues. Germline CDR1 is SGHSN and CDR2 is HYEKVE.

Remarks on this clone: Germline and genes here are mouse. The read comes to an end 1 residue before the CDR3 does, leaving the germline J gene to fill in the end. The chain couples TRBV13-1 to TRBJ2-7; 7 bases are shared with TRBD1. This CDR3 has 14 residues. J lost 3 bases, V lost 0 bases, and 3 bases had no gene match. From germline, CDR1 is NSHNY and CDR2 SYGAGN. Incomplete CDR3 DNA: TGTGCCAGCAGTGATGCAGGGACAGACTATGAACAGTAC. Translation: CASSDAGTDYEQY. The whole CDR3 region reads CASSDAGTDYEQYF.

This clone was detected only a few times. Here the gene names and germline are mouse. From the germline J gene comes the end of the CDR3, since the read stops 1 residue before it. The chain combines TRBV13-2 with TRBJ1-3, with 9 bases lining up with TRBD1. Germline V gene sequence: CDR1 NNHNN, CDR2 SYGAGS (reference sequence). The CDR3 totals 16 residues. Losses at the gene ends were 0 bases for V and 0 bases for J; bases not matched to a gene: 1. CDR3 residues: CASGDGQGDSGNTLYF. The DNA read from the CDR3 is TGTGCCAGCGGTGATGGACAGGGGGATTCTGGAAATACGCTCTAT.

A word on this clone: Each gene name is a mouse one. With the read ending 1 residue before the CDR3 end, the germline J gene is used to fill in that end. The V and J genes are TRBV29 and TRBJ2-2; TRBD2 matches 7 bases. Trimming at V came to 3 bases and at J to 0 bases, leaving 1 base not matched to a gene. The germline V gene has CDR1 MSHET and CDR2 SYDVDS. The CDR3 sequence is 15 residues long. The sequenced CDR3 bases are TGTGCTAGCAGTTTCCTGGGGGCAAACACCGGGCAGCTCTAC. Residues: CASSFLGANTGQLY. The complete CDR3 sequence is CASSFLGANTGQLYF. Full variable domain (outside the CDR3, taken from reference TRBV29 and TRBJ2-2): DMKVTQMPRYLIKRMGENVLLECGQDMSHETMYWYRQDPGLGLQLIYISYDVDSNSEGDIPKGYRVSRKKREHFSLILDSAKTNQTSVYFCASSFLGANTGQLYFGEGSKLTVL.

This clone was picked up one time. The gene names here belong to mouse. Sequencing ends 1 residue short of the CDR3 end; the germline J gene provides the rest. The rearrangement links TRBV5 to TRBJ2-5; 10 nucleotides agree with TRBD2. CDR1 is LGHNA, CDR2 YNLKQL, per germline (reference sequence). V lost 0 bases, J lost 0 bases, and 3 bases stayed unmatched. The CDR3 covers 17 residues. The sequenced part of the CDR3 DNA is TGTGCCAGCAGCCAAGACTGGGGGGGCCCTAACCAAGACACCCAGTAC. Residues: CASSQDWGGPNQDTQY. The whole CDR3 sequence is CASSQDWGGPNQDTQYF.

About this clone: Gene names and germline refer to mouse. The read ends 1 residue before the CDR3 terminus; that terminus is restored from the germline J gene. The V and J genes are TRBV13-1 and TRBJ2-2, with 11 bases aligning to TRBD1. V lost 5 bases, J lost 3 bases, and 3 bases stayed unmatched. The germline V gene encodes CDR1 NSHNY and CDR2 SYGAGN. This CDR3 region has 15 residues. The CDR3 sequence: CASRGTGGDTGQLYF. The sequenced CDR3 bases are TGTGCCAGCAGAGGGACAGGGGGGGACACCGGGCAGCTCTAC.

With regard to this clone: Mouse names are used for the genes. The read ends 1 residue shy of where the CDR3 ends; the end is completed using the germline J gene. The V and J genes are TRBV13-1 and TRBJ1-3, with no clear D. V was shortened by 0 bases and J by 1 base, with 8 bases between the two germline ends. The germline gives CDR1 NSHNY, CDR2 SYGAGN. The CDR3 covers 15 residues. Incomplete CDR3 DNA: TGTGCCAGCAGTGATGCAGCGGGCTCTGGAAATACGCTCTAT. It codes for CASSDAAGSGNTLY. The full CDR3 protein reads CASSDAAGSGNTLYF.

This clone occurred a few times. These gene names are mouse names. With the read ending 1 residue before the CDR3 end, the germline J gene is used to fill in that end. The V gene is TRBV19, the J gene TRBJ1-4, with 7 bases fitting TRBD1. V trimming: 5 bases; J trimming: 4 bases; junction bases outside the gene matches: 2. The CDR3 spans 13 residues. The germline CDR1 and CDR2 sequences are FNHDT and SITEND (reference sequence). CDR3 DNA (partial): TGTGCCAGCAGCCGGGACAGCAACGAAAGATTATTT. As protein: CASSRDSNERLF. The whole CDR3 is CASSRDSNERLFF.

Concerning this clone itself: Gene labels here are mouse ones. The read is 1 residue too short to cover the CDR3 end, so that end is filled in from the germline J gene. This rearrangement joins TRBV5 to TRBJ1-4; D unclear. CDR1 is LGHNA and CDR2 is YNLKQL in the germline V gene (reference sequence). The V gene lost 4 bases and the J gene lost 0 bases, with 12 bases spanning the gap. The CDR3 spans 16 residues. CDR3 amino acids: CASSPHRGISNERLFF. CDR3 DNA, as far as it was read: TGTGCCAGCAGCCCCCACAGAGGCATTTCCAACGAAAGATTATTT.